The 32 T cell receptor beta chains presented below share a single source sample, sequenced in a study of blood T cell repertoires in COVID-19 (dated by TCRdb to the early 2020s). Library preparation employed the immunoSEQ multiplex PCR assay. The table comes from immuneACCESS by way of TCRdb, which keeps in-frame sequences with V and J called. Part of the clones is missing from these tables; in studies checked, under half for an unresolved V gene and the rest for unknown reasons. For this sample the table gives 300,000 to 350,000 clones, of which almost 90% were detected only once. The ten top clones hold approximately 4.5% of the sample. Sequenced sample: PBMCs or T cells enriched from blood (not recorded which). These receptor sequences come from a woman younger than 35 with acute COVID-19.

This chain joins TRBV28 and TRBJ1-5, with a possible D match to TRBD1 (5 bases). V lost 2 bases and J 6 bases, leaving 17 bases between the germline ends. CDR3 length equals 16 residues. Per germline, CDR1 MDHEN and CDR2 SYDVKM. The CDR3 bases are TGTGCCAGCAGTTTAAGGGGCGCAGGGCTGATTCAGCCCCAGCATTTT. Protein product: CASSLRGAGLIQPQHF.

This clone was detected only once. CDR3 sequence (DNA): TGTGCCAGCAGCTCCTGGACAGGGTACATTGGTGGCTACACCTTC. Translation: CASSSWTGYIGGYTF. The chain has TRBV5-8 and TRBJ1-2; 8 nucleotides align to TRBD1. Germline V gene lookup returns CDR1 SGHTS and CDR2 YDEGEE. The CDR3 is made up of 15 amino acids. The trim removed 3 bases at V and 7 bases at J, leaving 11 bases unmatched.

The V and J genes are TRBV28 and TRBJ1-5; D may be TRBD1 (5 bases). The CDR3 loop spans 16 amino acids. V lost 5 bases and J lost 6, with 20 bases in between. CDR1 is MDHEN and CDR2 is SYDVKM in the germline V gene. CDR3 sequence: CASSPPAQGTGQPQHF. The CDR3, as DNA: TGTGCCAGCAGTCCCCCAGCGCAGGGTACGGGTCAGCCCCAGCATTTT.

This clone was observed a single time. This chain uses TRBV28 with TRBJ2-7; TRBD1 matches 10 bases. The CDR3 has 15 amino acids. Germline V lookup: CDR1 MDHEN, CDR2 SYDVKM. V was clipped by 6 bases and J by 5 bases; unmatched bases: 10. Here the CDR3 DNA reads TGTGCCAGCAGACCCCTGGGACAGGGGATTCACGAGCAGTACTTC. Translated: CASRPLGQGIHEQYF.

The genes are TRBV18 and TRBJ2-7; possibly TRBD2 for D (5 bases). The CDR3 runs to 13 residues. The V gene lost 5 bases and the J gene lost 0 bases, with 8 bases spanning the gap. The germline CDR1 and CDR2 sequences are KGHSH and LQKENI. In nucleotides, the CDR3 is TGTGCCAGCTCATCTGGGAGCTCCTACGAGCAGTACTTC. Its protein product is CASSSGSSYEQYF.

As to this clone: Within the sample, other DNA sequences also encode this same CDR3. The V call is TRBV18, the J call TRBJ1-5, with D uncertain. Trimming cost V 2 bases and J 1 base, with 9 bases left between them. This CDR3 contains 15 residues. CDR1 and CDR2 (germline): KGHSH, LQKENI. CDR3 protein: CASSPTGGSNQPQHF. The CDR3 DNA is TGTGCCAGCTCACCAACGGGCGGGAGCAATCAGCCCCAGCATTTT.

This clone has only one observation. The CDR3 DNA reads TGTGCCAGCAGCTTCTCAGGGGAAGAAAATTCACCCCTCCACTTT. It encodes CASSFSGEENSPLHF. The chain couples TRBV13 to TRBJ1-6; tentatively, D is TRBD1 (6 bases). Germline CDR1 is PRHDT and CDR2 is FYEKMQ (reference sequence). This CDR3 region has 15 residues. Trimming took off 3 bases at V and 7 bases at J, with 13 bases between the two ends.

The J gene is TRBJ1-2, the V gene TRBV25-1; D remains unclear. The CDR3 has 13 residues. Germline-derived CDR1 and CDR2 are MGHDK and SYGVNS. V lost 3 bases and J 8 bases, leaving 13 bases between the germline ends. DNA for the CDR3: TGTGCCAGCAGTGACGCCCCTGCGGGAGGCTACACCTTC. It codes for CASSDAPAGGYTF.

The chain joins TRBV28 to TRBJ2-7, with 10 bases aligning to TRBD1. V trimming: 6 bases; J trimming: 2 bases; junction bases outside the gene matches: 7. The CDR3 is 15 residues long. CDR1 is MDHEN and CDR2 is SYDVKM in the germline V gene. CDR3 protein: CASRTEGQGAYEQYF. The CDR3 DNA sequence: TGTGCCAGCAGGACCGAAGGACAGGGGGCCTACGAGCAGTACTTC.

The chain couples TRBV12-3 or TRBV12-4 to TRBJ2-3; D remains ambiguous. The CDR3 consists of 11 residues. Between the trimmed V and J ends, which lost 6 bases and 3 bases, there was a span of 4 bases. The CDR3, as DNA: TGTGCCAGCAGAACAACAGATACGCAGTATTTT. Translation: CASRTTDTQYF.

This chain links TRBV2 with TRBJ1-3; D is perhaps TRBD1 (5 bases). Germline V gene data show CDR1 as SNHLY and CDR2 as FYNNEI. Deletions cut 3 bases from V and 3 bases from J, with 12 bases between. The length of the CDR3 is 15 residues. The CDR3 region has the DNA TGTGCCAGCAGTGAGGCCAGGGCGATTGGAAACACCATATATTTT. Translated, it gives CASSEARAIGNTIYF.

This rearrangement joins TRBV4-2 to TRBJ2-7, with D tentatively TRBD1 (6 bases). Trimming removed 5 bases at V and 2 bases at J, with 13 bases between. Germline lookup yields CDR1 LGHNA and CDR2 YNFKEQ. The CDR3 totals 14 residues. CDR3 amino acids: CASSSEQGTYEQYF. For the CDR3, the DNA is TGTGCCAGCAGCAGCGAACAGGGAACCTACGAGCAGTACTTC.

The chain couples TRBV6-5 to TRBJ1-2; TRBD1 agrees at 10 bases. CDR3 length: 14 amino acids. The junction had 7 bases not matched to a gene; V was cut back by 6 bases and J by 6 bases. Germline-derived CDR1 and CDR2 are MNHEY and SVGAGI. CDR3 coding DNA: TGTGCCAGCAGGGCACCGGGGACAGGGGATGGCTACACCTTC. Encoded protein: CASRAPGTGDGYTF.

The chain recombines TRBV29-1 with TRBJ1-4; possible D gene TRBD1, 6 bases. Germline V CDR1 and CDR2: SQVTM, ANQGSEA. This CDR3 region has 16 residues. The V end was cut by 7 bases, the J end by 4 bases, with 22 bases between. The CDR3 reads CSAARGLAGDNEKLFF. The CDR3 nucleotides read TGCAGCGCGGCGCGCGGGTTGGCAGGGGATAATGAAAAACTGTTTTTT. Together with reference TRBV29-1 and TRBJ1-4, the CDR3 gives the full variable domain: SAVISQKPSRDICQRGTSLTIQCQVDSQVTMMFWYRQQPGQSLTLIATANQGSEATYESGFVIDKFPISRPNLTFSTLTVSNMSPEDSSIYLCSAARGLAGDNEKLFFGSGTQLSVL.

The chain joins TRBV24-1 to TRBJ2-1; the D gene is possibly TRBD1 (6 bases). CDR1 KGHDR and CDR2 SFDVKD come from the germline V gene. The V end was cut by 3 bases, the J end by 0 bases, with 14 bases between. The CDR3 loop spans 17 amino acids. CDR3 nucleotide sequence: TGTGCCACCAGTGATGGCAGACAGGTCAGCTCCTACAATGAGCAGTTCTTC. Its translation is CATSDGRQVSSYNEQFF.

This clone was detected a few times. The rearrangement uses TRBV2 and TRBJ2-7, with 10 bases aligning to TRBD2. This CDR3 contains 14 residues. Trimming took 4 bases from V and 3 from J; bases not matched to a gene: 3. CDR1 is SNHLY and CDR2 is FYNNEI in the germline V gene. The CDR3: CASSAGLALYEQYF. CDR3 coding DNA: TGTGCCAGCAGTGCGGGACTAGCGCTCTACGAGCAGTACTTC.

This clone was seen once. The chain employs TRBV10-3 and TRBJ1-5; D possibly corresponds to TRBD1 (6 bases). With 0 bases removed from V and 0 bases from J, the gap between germline ends came to 18 bases. The CDR3 contains 19 residues. CDR1 is ENHRY and CDR2 is SYGVKD in the germline V gene. DNA for the CDR3: TGTGCCATCAGTGAGTCCTTTGGGGGGGGGCAGGGTAGCAATCAGCCCCAGCATTTT. This encodes CAISESFGGGQGSNQPQHF.

The chain uses TRBV5-1 and TRBJ2-7, with 11 bases matching TRBD2. Unmatched junction bases numbered 3, after V lost 2 bases and J lost 5 bases. The CDR3 has 14 amino acids. CDR1 and CDR2 (germline): SGHRS, YFSETQ. This CDR3 is CASSFSGRVNEQYF. The CDR3, as DNA: TGCGCCAGCAGCTTTAGCGGGAGGGTCAACGAGCAGTACTTC.

This clone was seen just once. This chain connects TRBV19 to TRBJ2-7; perhaps TRBD2 as D (6 bases). Germline V lookup: CDR1 LNHDA, CDR2 SQIVND (reference sequence). The V end lost 4 bases, the J end lost 3 bases, and 16 bases lay between the germline ends. CDR3 length: 15 residues. DNA of the CDR3: TGTGCCAGTAGTACTTTGCAGGGAGGAGGCTACGAGCAGTACTTC. Its translation is CASSTLQGGGYEQYF.

V and J are TRBV4-2 and TRBJ1-3; D perhaps matches TRBD1 (5 bases). This CDR3 spans 14 amino acids. Per germline, CDR1 LGHNA and CDR2 YNFKEQ. V was clipped by 9 bases and J by 1 base, with 13 bases between them. The CDR3 DNA reads TGTGCCAGTCATGGACACTCTTCTGGAAACACCATATATTTT. It encodes CASHGHSSGNTIYF.

This clone was picked up one time. The chain joins TRBV13 to TRBJ2-3; TRBD1 might be the D (6 bases). Germline lookup yields CDR1 PRHDT and CDR2 FYEKMQ (reference sequence). Trimming cost V 5 bases and J 2 bases, with 14 bases left between them. The CDR3 loop spans 15 amino acids. CDR3: CASSGRDTYTDTQYF. The DNA of the CDR3 is TGTGCCAGCAGCGGCCGGGACACTTACACAGATACGCAGTATTTT. Full variable domain (remainder filled in from reference TRBV13 and TRBJ2-3): AAGVIQSPRHLIKEKRETATLKCYPIPRHDTVYWYQQGPGQDPQFLISFYEKMQSDKGSIPDRFSAQQFSDYHSELNMSSLELGDSALYFCASSGRDTYTDTQYFGPGTRLTVL.

The genes are TRBV19 and TRBJ1-1; perhaps TRBD1 as D (5 bases). The V end was cut by 7 bases, the J end by 7 bases, with 16 bases between. The germline gives CDR1 LNHDA, CDR2 SQIVND (reference sequence). This CDR3 contains 13 residues. The CDR3 nucleotides are TGTGCCAGTATCCCCGGGGGAATAGGTGAAGCTTTCTTT. This encodes CASIPGGIGEAFF.

The chain is built from TRBV28 and TRBJ2-6; D is possibly TRBD2 (6 bases). Germline-derived CDR1 and CDR2 are MDHEN and SYDVKM. The CDR3 contains 18 residues. Trimming shortened V by 4 bases and J by 2 bases, and 18 bases separated the two germline ends. CDR3 loop: CASSWTGTLLTGANVLTF. CDR3 DNA sequence: TGTGCCAGCAGTTGGACCGGGACTCTTTTAACTGGGGCCAACGTCCTGACTTTC.

The V call is TRBV7-3, the J call TRBJ2-2; maybe TRBD1 (5 bases). The CDR3 spans 18 residues. CDR1 SGHTA and CDR2 FQGTGA come from the germline V gene. Trimming took 0 bases from V and 1 from J, leaving 15 bases between them. The chain's CDR3 is CASSLTGELTENTGELFF. For the CDR3, the DNA is TGTGCCAGCAGCTTAACGGGTGAACTGACAGAGAACACCGGGGAGCTGTTTTTT.

In the case of this clone: Other DNA sequences from this sample encode an identical CDR3 as well. V and J are TRBV29-1 and TRBJ1-1; no definite D call. Trimming shortened V by 4 bases and J by 5 bases, and 5 bases separated the two germline ends. CDR1 and CDR2 from the germline V gene are SQVTM and ANQGSEA. The CDR3 runs 10 residues. DNA of the CDR3: TGCAGCGTTGGAGGAACTGAAGCTTTCTTT. Translation gives CSVGGTEAFF.

The chain is built from TRBV6-5 and TRBJ1-3; D call uncertain. The V and J ends lost 6 bases and 2 bases respectively, with 14 bases between them. From germline, CDR1 is MNHEY and CDR2 SVGAGI. This CDR3 is 15 amino acids long. The CDR3 DNA reads as TGTGCCAGCAGCCATCACATTGGCCCTGGAAACACCATATATTTT. Translated, it gives CASSHHIGPGNTIYF.

The chain joins TRBV6-5 to TRBJ2-7, with 9 bases that match TRBD1. Per germline, CDR1 MNHEY and CDR2 SVGAGI. The V segment lost 0 bases and the J segment 2 bases; nucleotides outside the gene matches: 5. This CDR3 is 16 amino acids long. CDR3 region: CASSYSLGQGAYEQYF. CDR3 sequence (DNA): TGTGCCAGCAGTTACTCTCTGGGACAGGGCGCCTACGAGCAGTACTTC.

The chain carries TRBV3-1 (or the pseudogene TRBV3-2) and TRBJ1-5; possibly TRBD1 for D (6 bases). Germline values: CDR1 LGHDT, CDR2 YNNKEL (reference sequence). This CDR3 has 14 amino acids. Trimming left V 1 base short and J 10 bases short, with 14 bases between. The CDR3 bases are TGTGCCAGCAGCCAAGGAAAGGGGGATTATCCCCAGCATTTT. This codes for CASSQGKGDYPQHF.

This clone was found a few times. This chain links TRBV19 with TRBJ1-1; 9 nucleotides line up with TRBD1. The trim removed 6 bases at V and 2 bases at J, leaving 13 bases unmatched. The germline CDR1 and CDR2 sequences are LNHDA and SQIVND (reference sequence). The CDR3 has 17 amino acids. The CDR3 DNA reads TGTGCCAGTAGACTCAGCAGGACAGGGGAAAGAAACACTGAAGCTTTCTTT. It yields the protein CASRLSRTGERNTEAFF.

The V call is TRBV3-1 (or the pseudogene TRBV3-2), the J call TRBJ1-4, with TRBD1 matching over 8 bases. CDR3 length: 14 amino acids. Per the germline V gene, CDR1 is LGHDT and CDR2 is YNNKEL (reference sequence). V trimming: 0 bases; J trimming: 7 bases; junction bases outside the gene matches: 1. The CDR3 spells CASSQDTGGEKLFF. CDR3 bases: TGTGCCAGCAGCCAAGATACAGGGGGTGAAAAACTGTTTTTT.

This clone was picked up one time. The rearrangement joins TRBV11-3 to TRBJ1-5; D is uncertain. The V and J ends lost 5 bases and 2 bases respectively, with 10 bases between them. The CDR3 has 14 amino acids. Germline V gene data show CDR1 as SGHNT and CDR2 as YENEEA. Here the CDR3 DNA reads TGTGCCAGCAGCCCCCACGGGGGCAATCAGCCCCAGCATTTT. Protein product: CASSPHGGNQPQHF.

V and J are TRBV2 and TRBJ2-1; 10 bases map to TRBD2. V dropped 4 bases and J dropped 10; count of bases not matched to a gene: 13. Per germline, CDR1 SNHLY and CDR2 FYNNEI. This CDR3 is 16 amino acids long. The CDR3 reads CASSVHGTSVVGEQFF. CDR3 nucleotide sequence: TGTGCCAGCAGTGTCCACGGGACTAGCGTAGTCGGAGAGCAGTTCTTC.